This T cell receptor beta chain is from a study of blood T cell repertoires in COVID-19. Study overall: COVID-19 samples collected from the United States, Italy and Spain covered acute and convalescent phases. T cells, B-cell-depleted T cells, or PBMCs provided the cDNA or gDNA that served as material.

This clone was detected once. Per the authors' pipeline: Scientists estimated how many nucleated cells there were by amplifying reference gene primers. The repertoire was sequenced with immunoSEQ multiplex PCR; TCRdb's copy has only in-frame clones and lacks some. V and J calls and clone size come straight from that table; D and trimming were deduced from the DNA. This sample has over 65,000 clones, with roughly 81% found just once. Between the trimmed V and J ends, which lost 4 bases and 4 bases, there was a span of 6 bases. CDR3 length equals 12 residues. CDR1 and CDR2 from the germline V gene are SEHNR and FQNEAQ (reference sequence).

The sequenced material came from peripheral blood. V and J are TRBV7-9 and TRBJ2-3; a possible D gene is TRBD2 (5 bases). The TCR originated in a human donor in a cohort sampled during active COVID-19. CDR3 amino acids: CASSWRADTQYF. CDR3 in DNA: TGTGCCAGCAGCTGGCGGGCAGATACGCAGTATTTT.